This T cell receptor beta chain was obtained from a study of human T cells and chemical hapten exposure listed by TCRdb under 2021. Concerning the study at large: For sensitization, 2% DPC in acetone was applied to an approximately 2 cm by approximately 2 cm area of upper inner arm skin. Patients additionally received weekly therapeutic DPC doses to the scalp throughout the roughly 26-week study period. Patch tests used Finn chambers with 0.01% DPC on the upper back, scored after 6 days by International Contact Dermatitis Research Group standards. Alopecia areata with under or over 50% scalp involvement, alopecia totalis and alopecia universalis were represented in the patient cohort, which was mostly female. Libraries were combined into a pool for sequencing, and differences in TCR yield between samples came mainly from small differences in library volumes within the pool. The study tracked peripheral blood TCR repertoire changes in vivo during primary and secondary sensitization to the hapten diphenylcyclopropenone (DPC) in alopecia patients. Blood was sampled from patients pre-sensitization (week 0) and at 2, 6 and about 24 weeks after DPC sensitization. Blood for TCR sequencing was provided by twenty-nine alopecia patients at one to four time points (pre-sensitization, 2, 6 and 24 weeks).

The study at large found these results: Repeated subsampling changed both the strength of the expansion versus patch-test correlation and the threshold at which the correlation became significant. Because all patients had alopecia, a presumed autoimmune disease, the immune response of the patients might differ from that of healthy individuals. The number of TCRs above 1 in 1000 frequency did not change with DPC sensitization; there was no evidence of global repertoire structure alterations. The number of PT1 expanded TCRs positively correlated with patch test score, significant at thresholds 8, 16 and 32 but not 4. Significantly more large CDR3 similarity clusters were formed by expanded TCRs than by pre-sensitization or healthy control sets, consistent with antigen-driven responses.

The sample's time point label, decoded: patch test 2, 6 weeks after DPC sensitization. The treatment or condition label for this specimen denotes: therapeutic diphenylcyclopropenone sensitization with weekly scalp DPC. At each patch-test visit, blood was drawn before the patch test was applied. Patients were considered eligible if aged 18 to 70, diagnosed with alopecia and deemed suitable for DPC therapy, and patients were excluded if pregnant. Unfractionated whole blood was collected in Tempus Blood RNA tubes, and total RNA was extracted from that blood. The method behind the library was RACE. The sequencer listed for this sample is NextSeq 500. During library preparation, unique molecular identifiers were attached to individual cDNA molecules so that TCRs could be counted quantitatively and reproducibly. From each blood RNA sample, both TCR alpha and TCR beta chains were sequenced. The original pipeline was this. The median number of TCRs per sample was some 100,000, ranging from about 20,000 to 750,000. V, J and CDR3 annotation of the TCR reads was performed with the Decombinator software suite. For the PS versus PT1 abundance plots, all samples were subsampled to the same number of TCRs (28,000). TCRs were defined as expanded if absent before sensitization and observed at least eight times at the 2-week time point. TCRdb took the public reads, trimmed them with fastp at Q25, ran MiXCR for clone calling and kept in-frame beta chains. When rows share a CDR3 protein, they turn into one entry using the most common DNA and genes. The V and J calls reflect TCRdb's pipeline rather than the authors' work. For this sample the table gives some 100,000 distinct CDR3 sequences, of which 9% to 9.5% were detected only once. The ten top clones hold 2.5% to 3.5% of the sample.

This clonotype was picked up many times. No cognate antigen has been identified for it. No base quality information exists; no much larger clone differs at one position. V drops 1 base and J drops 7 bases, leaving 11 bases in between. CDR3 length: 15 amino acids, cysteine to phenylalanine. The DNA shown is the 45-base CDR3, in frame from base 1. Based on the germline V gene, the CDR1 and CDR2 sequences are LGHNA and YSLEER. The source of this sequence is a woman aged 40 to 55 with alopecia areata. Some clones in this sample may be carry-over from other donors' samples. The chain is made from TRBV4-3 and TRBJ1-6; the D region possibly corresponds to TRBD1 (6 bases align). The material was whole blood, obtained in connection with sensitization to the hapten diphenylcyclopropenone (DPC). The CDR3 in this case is CASSQGTAFNSPLHF. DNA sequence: TGCGCCAGCAGCCAAGGGACAGCTTTCAATTCACCCCTCCACTTT.